Following are 27 T cell receptor beta chains from one sample sequenced in a study of blood T cell repertoires in COVID-19 (dated by TCRdb to the early 2020s). Library generation was performed with the immunoSEQ multiplex PCR assay. TCRdb limited this immuneACCESS table to in-frame rearrangements with V and J called. A share of clones is missing; checked studies link under half to unresolved V genes, and the rest is unexplained. The sample profile shows hundreds of thousands of clones; less than 90% of them were found once. Roughly 7.4% of the sample goes to the ten largest clones. Source material: peripheral blood. The source of these receptors is a woman between 45 and 60 years old with COVID-19, enrolled during active disease.

This sequence joins TRBV11-2 and TRBJ2-7; tentatively, D is TRBD2 (6 bases). The CDR3 is 13 amino acids. V lost 1 base and J lost 5, with 9 bases in between. Germline lookup yields CDR1 SGHAT and CDR2 FQNNGV. The CDR3 protein is CASSLAWGDEQYF. The CDR3 DNA sequence: TGTGCCAGCAGCTTAGCGTGGGGGGACGAGCAGTACTTC. Full variable domain (missing parts from reference TRBV11-2 and TRBJ2-7): EAGVAQSPRYKIIEKRQSVAFWCNPISGHATLYWYQQILGQGPKLLIQFQNNGVVDDSQLPKDRFSAERLKGVDSTLKIQPAKLEDSAVYLCASSLAWGDEQYFGPGTRLTVT.

This clone appeared a single time. V is TRBV27 and J is TRBJ2-7; no firm D call. V dropped 4 bases and J dropped 2 bases, with 12 bases sitting between them. CDR3 length equals 14 residues. The V gene's germline CDR1 is MNHEY and CDR2 SMNVEV (reference sequence). The CDR3, as DNA: TGTGCCAGCAGTTCCGCGTTCCCCCCCTACGAGCAGTACTTC. Its protein is CASSSAFPPYEQYF.

This rearrangement joins TRBV12-5 to TRBJ2-2; D not certain. The CDR3 runs 14 residues. V lost 2 bases, J lost 4 bases, and 8 bases lay in between. Germline CDR1 and CDR2: LGHNT and FRNRAP. This CDR3 reads CASGLWPSTGELFF. The CDR3 DNA reads TGTGCTAGTGGTTTGTGGCCCTCCACCGGGGAGCTGTTTTTT.

This chain links TRBV6-5 with TRBJ2-7, with TRBD2 identical over 7 bases. Looked up from germline, CDR1 is MNHEY and CDR2 is SVGAGI. V was pared by 10 bases and J by 3 bases, with 6 bases of the junction left unmatched. The CDR3 sequence is 12 residues long. The CDR3 nucleotides are TGTGCCACAAGCGGGGCCCGCTACGAGCAGTACTTC. This sequence encodes CATSGARYEQYF.

This clone was found many times. The chain uses TRBV4-1 and TRBJ2-7; a weak D match, TRBD2 (6 bases). Germline V CDR1 and CDR2: MGHRA, YSYEKL. V shed 1 base and J shed 0 bases, with 13 bases lying between them. This CDR3 spans 16 amino acids. CDR3 loop: CASSQVGRGNSYEQYF. In DNA, the CDR3 is TGCGCCAGCAGCCAAGTGGGCCGGGGGAACTCCTACGAGCAGTACTTC.

The chain employs TRBV12-2 and TRBJ1-1. TRBV12-2 has pseudogene status. This CDR3 comprises 13 residues. The CDR3 loop is CASRLRRAAEAFF. For the CDR3, the DNA is TGTGCAAGTCGCTTAAGGAGGGCGGCTGAAGCTTTCTTT.

This clone was found a few times. The chain joins TRBV2 to TRBJ1-2; unclear D gene. The CDR3 is 15 residues long. Per germline, CDR1 SNHLY and CDR2 FYNNEI. Trimming removed 4 bases at V and 1 base at J, with 13 bases between. CDR3 nucleotide sequence: TGTGCCAGCAGTGTAAGAGGGCGAAATAACTATGGCTACACCTTC. Amino acids: CASSVRGRNNYGYTF.

V is TRBV10-2 and J is TRBJ1-6; TRBD1 is a possible D gene (6 bases). The CDR3 consists of 12 residues. The V gene lost 6 bases and the J gene lost 7 bases, with 7 bases spanning the gap. Germline V gene data show CDR1 as WSHSY and CDR2 as SAAADI. CDR3: CASRDSNSPLHF. The CDR3 DNA follows: TGCGCCAGCAGGGACAGCAATTCACCCCTCCACTTT.

The chain couples TRBV6-1 to TRBJ1-3, with 7 bases that match TRBD1. The CDR3 spans 15 residues. Germline V gene data show CDR1 as MNHNS and CDR2 as SASEGT. V was pared by 5 bases and J by 0 bases, with 4 bases of the junction left unmatched. The CDR3 DNA reads TGTGCCAGCAGTCCGGGACAGCTCTCTGGAAACACCATATATTTT. Translating it yields CASSPGQLSGNTIYF.

The chain uses TRBV25-1 and TRBJ1-4; no clear D. Germline V gene data show CDR1 as MGHDK and CDR2 as SYGVNS. The length of the CDR3 is 17 residues. V was trimmed by 5 bases and J by 0 bases, leaving 16 bases between them. DNA for the CDR3: TGTGCCAGCAGTTCATCCACTCGGTATGCAACTAATGAAAAACTGTTTTTT. Its translation: CASSSSTRYATNEKLFF. The full variable domain, in which reference TRBV25-1 and TRBJ1-4 provide the parts outside the CDR3, is EADIYQTPRYLVIGTGKKITLECSQTMGHDKMYWYQQDPGMELHLIHYSYGVNSTEKGDLSSESTVSRIRTEHFPLTLESARPSHTSQYLCASSSSTRYATNEKLFFGSGTQLSVL.

J is TRBJ1-1 and V is TRBV6-5; the D gene is possibly TRBD1 (6 bases). The germline V gene has CDR1 MNHEY and CDR2 SVGAGI. V lost 2 bases to trimming and J lost 3 bases, with 10 bases between them. The CDR3 spans 14 residues. This CDR3 reads CASSYRPGDTEAFF. CDR3 in DNA: TGTGCCAGCAGTTACCGTCCAGGGGACACTGAAGCTTTCTTT.

The J gene is TRBJ1-6, the V gene TRBV5-8; D possibly corresponds to TRBD1 (6 bases). The CDR3 runs 15 residues. The V and J ends lost 4 bases and 9 bases respectively, with 17 bases between them. CDR1 is SGHTS and CDR2 is YDEGEE in the germline V gene. CDR3 nucleotide sequence: TGTGCCAGCAGCGGGTCCGGACAGAGGGGTTCACCCCTCCACTTT. Its translation is CASSGSGQRGSPLHF.

This clone was recorded once. This chain connects TRBV6-5 to TRBJ1-1; unclear D gene. Trimming took 9 bases from V and 7 from J, leaving 18 bases between them. The V gene's germline CDR1 is MNHEY and CDR2 SVGAGI. This CDR3 region has 13 residues. CDR3 sequence (DNA): TGTGCCAGGGAGTTTAAGCTTAACGGTGAAGCTTTCTTT. As protein: CAREFKLNGEAFF.

The chain carries TRBV3-1 (or the pseudogene TRBV3-2) and TRBJ2-2; D call uncertain. This CDR3 has 18 residues. Germline V gene lookup returns CDR1 LGHDT and CDR2 YNNKEL (reference sequence). V was pared by 4 bases and J by 6 bases, with 24 bases between. The CDR3 DNA is TGTGCCAGCAGCCTAAGTCCCCCGGGTGGTAGTAAGGCCGGGGAGCTGTTTTTT. As protein: CASSLSPPGGSKAGELFF.

This clone was recorded a few times. The chain uses TRBV10-3 and TRBJ2-7; 7 bases match TRBD1. The CDR3 sequence is 15 residues long. The V gene end was trimmed by 0 bases and the J gene end by 2 bases; junction bases not matched to a gene: 4. In germline, CDR1 is ENHRY, CDR2 SYGVKD. The DNA for the CDR3 is TGTGCCATCAGTGAGTCGGGGCAGGGGGCCTACGAGCAGTACTTC. Encoded protein: CAISESGQGAYEQYF.

CDR3 protein: CASSFSGTEQYF. The CDR3 bases are TGCGCCAGCAGCTTCAGTGGCACCGAGCAGTACTTC. The J gene is TRBJ2-7, the V gene TRBV5-1, with no clear D. The germline V and J ends were trimmed by 2 bases and 6 bases, with 9 bases remaining between them. From germline, CDR1 is SGHRS and CDR2 YFSETQ. This CDR3 comprises 12 residues.

The chain combines TRBV6-1 with TRBJ2-5, with TRBD1 matching over 7 bases. CDR3 length equals 15 residues. V gave up 0 bases and J gave up 2 bases; unmatched junction bases: 3. Germline V gene data show CDR1 as MNHNS and CDR2 as SASEGT. CDR3 nucleotides: TGTGCCAGCAGTGAAGCCGGACAGGAACAAGAGACCCAGTACTTC. This translates into CASSEAGQEQETQYF.

This chain joins TRBV3-1 (or the pseudogene TRBV3-2) and TRBJ1-1, with D possibly being TRBD1 (5 bases). The V gene lost 4 bases and the J gene lost 3 bases, with 21 bases spanning the gap. The CDR3 runs to 17 residues. Germline-derived CDR1 and CDR2 are LGHDT and YNNKEL (reference sequence). This CDR3 is CASSPSFNRKSDTEAFF. As DNA, the CDR3 is TGTGCCAGCAGCCCCTCCTTTAACAGGAAGTCGGACACTGAAGCTTTCTTT.

The chain employs TRBV6-6 and TRBJ2-1; D not resolved. CDR3 size: 14 residues. V dropped 8 bases and J dropped 2 bases, with 13 bases sitting between them. CDR1 MNHNY and CDR2 SVGAGI come from the germline V gene (reference sequence). The CDR3 region has the DNA TGTGCCAGCGCCCCCGCGTCGGCCTACAATGAGCAGTTCTTC. Protein product: CASAPASAYNEQFF.

The chain recombines TRBV5-1 with TRBJ2-3; D perhaps matches TRBD2 (5 bases). The CDR3 has 16 amino acids. Germline loops: CDR1 SGHRS, CDR2 YFSETQ. The V end lost 0 bases, the J end lost 1 base, and 12 bases lay between the germline ends. CDR3 in DNA: TGCGCCAGCAGCTTGGCACTAGAGAGCGGCACAGATACGCAGTATTTT. Its protein product is CASSLALESGTDTQYF.

The gene calls are TRBV5-1 and TRBJ2-2; TRBD2 agrees at 7 bases. The V gene's germline CDR1 is SGHRS and CDR2 YFSETQ. Trimming took 1 base from V and 6 from J; bases not matched to a gene: 9. The CDR3 consists of 16 residues. The CDR3 DNA reads as TGCGCCAGCAGCTTGAGCGGCGGACTAGACCCCGGGGAGCTGTTTTTT. It yields the protein CASSLSGGLDPGELFF.

V is TRBV10-3 and J is TRBJ1-1; a possible D gene is TRBD1 (6 bases). This CDR3 contains 12 residues. The V end was cut by 10 bases, the J end by 5 bases, with 14 bases between. Germline V lookup: CDR1 ENHRY, CDR2 SYGVKD. In DNA, the CDR3 is TGTGCCAGCAGGAACAGGGAAACTGAAGCTTTCTTT. Translated: CASRNRETEAFF.

This clone is a singleton in its sample. Here the CDR3 reads CATSDRDKPLGNEQFF. As DNA, the CDR3 is TGTGCCACCAGTGACCGGGACAAGCCCCTTGGCAATGAGCAGTTCTTC. The chain has TRBV24-1 and TRBJ2-1; D perhaps matches TRBD1 (6 bases). The CDR3 is made up of 16 amino acids. V was shortened by 4 bases and J by 6 bases, with 18 bases between the two germline ends. Germline values: CDR1 KGHDR, CDR2 SFDVKD.

The genes are TRBV5-1 and TRBJ2-3, with TRBD1 identical over 9 bases. Germline CDR1 and CDR2: SGHRS and YFSETQ. Germline trimming cut 4 bases from V and 5 bases from J; bases unmatched to any gene: 8. This CDR3 is built from 15 residues. This CDR3 reads CASSVQGATGDTQYF. CDR3 DNA sequence: TGCGCCAGCAGCGTACAGGGGGCTACGGGAGATACGCAGTATTTT. Supplemented by reference TRBV5-1 and TRBJ2-3, the full variable domain reads KAGVTQTPRYLIKTRGQQVTLSCSPISGHRSVSWYQQTPGQGLQFLFEYFSETQRNKGNFPGRFSGRQFSNSRSEMNVSTLELGDSALYLCASSVQGATGDTQYFGPGTRLTVL.

The chain links TRBV12-3 or TRBV12-4 to TRBJ2-1; TRBD2 is a possible D gene (6 bases). V dropped 6 bases and J dropped 8 bases, with 8 bases sitting between them. This CDR3 region has 11 residues. Here the CDR3 reads CASRIADEQFF. For the CDR3, the DNA is TGTGCCAGCAGGATAGCGGATGAGCAGTTCTTC.

The chain recombines TRBV7-2 with TRBJ2-3; 12 bases are a match to TRBD2. Germline CDR1 SGHTA, CDR2 FQGNSA. The CDR3 extends over 17 amino acids. J gave up 5 bases and V 2 bases, and 8 bases lay outside the gene matches. The CDR3 is CASSLNGLAGLGDTQYF. The CDR3 region has the DNA TGTGCCAGCAGCTTAAATGGACTAGCGGGGTTGGGAGATACGCAGTATTTT.

The chain joins TRBV6-4 to TRBJ1-5; D is undetermined. The CDR3 loop spans 14 amino acids. V was pared by 7 bases and J by 2 bases, with 12 bases between. From germline, CDR1 is MRHNA and CDR2 SNTAGT. CDR3 protein: CASNTRWGNQPQHF. The CDR3 nucleotides read TGTGCCAGCAATACCAGGTGGGGCAATCAGCCCCAGCATTTT.